Below, 17 T cell receptor beta chains from the same sample are listed, as sequenced in a study of blood T cell repertoires in COVID-19. Only in-frame clones appear in the TCRdb table, and some are missing; sequencing was by immunoSEQ multiplex PCR. The sample carries 130,000 or so clones, 86% recorded once. Sequences were obtained from peripheral blood. Receptors originate from a woman aged 55-75 years with acute or convalescent COVID-19.

V is TRBV5-4 and J is TRBJ2-2, with TRBD2 identical over 10 bases. CDR3 length: 16 residues. Germline loops: CDR1 SGHNT, CDR2 YYREEE (reference sequence). J lost 6 bases, V lost 4 bases, and 9 bases had no gene match. DNA for the CDR3: TGTGCCAGCAGCCCCCAAGCGGGGGGGCAATCCGGGGAGCTGTTTTTT. This sequence encodes CASSPQAGGQSGELFF.

As DNA, the CDR3 is TGTGCCAGTAGTTTTTCCCGGGGGGCTAGCGGGGGCAATGAGCAGTTCTTC. It yields the protein CASSFSRGASGGNEQFF. The chain carries TRBV19 and TRBJ2-1; 10 bases line up with TRBD2. The CDR3 spans 17 residues. Germline CDR1 LNHDA, CDR2 SQIVND (reference sequence). V dropped 5 bases and J dropped 6; count of bases not matched to a gene: 13.

The chain joins TRBV4-2 to TRBJ2-3, with 12 positions matching TRBD2. The CDR3 loop spans 17 amino acids. Germline CDR1 LGHNA, CDR2 YNFKEQ. Trimming at V came to 0 bases and at J to 7 bases, leaving 8 bases not matched to a gene. The CDR3 sequence: CASSQEGTSGGRNTQYF. In nucleotides, the CDR3 is TGTGCCAGCAGCCAAGAGGGCACTAGCGGGGGGCGGAATACGCAGTATTTT.

This clone has a handful of counts. This chain uses TRBV11-3 with TRBJ2-2, with D tentatively TRBD2 (5 bases). V was trimmed by 5 bases and J by 4 bases, leaving 11 bases between them. The CDR3 consists of 14 residues. Germline CDR1 reads SGHNT; CDR2 reads YENEEA. The CDR3 nucleotides read TGTGCCAGCAGCCACGGGGAGCCCACCGGGGAGCTGTTTTTT. Translation: CASSHGEPTGELFF. The variable domain in full, completed from reference TRBV11-3 and TRBJ2-2, reads EAGVVQSPRYKIIEKKQPVAFWCNPISGHNTLYWYLQNLGQGPELLIRYENEEAVDDSQLPKDRFSAERLKGVDSTLKIQPAELGDSAVYLCASSHGEPTGELFFGEGSRLTVL.

This clone appeared a single time. J is TRBJ2-7 and V is TRBV21-1; the table calls TRBD2, which could not be checked here. TRBV21-1 is marked as a pseudogene. The CDR3 is 14 amino acids. This CDR3 is CASRRGRISYEQYF. The CDR3, as DNA: TGTGCCAGCCGGAGGGGACGGATCTCCTACGAGCAGTACTTC.

V gene TRBV19 combines with J gene TRBJ1-4; D is unresolved. The CDR3 covers 18 residues. CDR1 is LNHDA, CDR2 SQIVND, per germline (reference sequence). The V end was cut by 6 bases, the J end by 0 bases, with 20 bases between. The CDR3 nucleotides are TGTGCCAGTAGGCCCCGAGCCGCCCCCCTTGCAACTAATGAAAAACTGTTTTTT. This sequence encodes CASRPRAAPLATNEKLFF.

The chain joins TRBV5-1 to TRBJ1-2; perhaps TRBD1 as D (5 bases). V was cut by 5 bases and J by 4 bases, with 15 bases left in between. The CDR3 runs 14 residues. CDR1 is SGHRS and CDR2 is YFSETQ in the germline V gene. The CDR3 DNA reads TGCGCCAGCAGGGGGCAGGGCGAAGGCTATGGCTACACCTTC. Encoded protein: CASRGQGEGYGYTF.

About this clone itself: This sample also contains other DNA sequences that code for the same CDR3. The chain combines TRBV15 with TRBJ2-7, with D maybe TRBD2 (5 bases). Germline CDR1 reads LNHNV; CDR2 reads YYDKDF (reference sequence). The CDR3 is 12 amino acids. V lost 0 bases to trimming and J lost 6 bases, with 6 bases between them. The CDR3 nucleotides are TGTGCCACCAGCAGAGATCGGGGCGAGCAGTACTTC. It translates to CATSRDRGEQYF.

The V gene is TRBV18, the J gene TRBJ1-2; 10 bases are a match to TRBD1. V lost 7 bases, J lost 2 bases, and 4 bases stayed unmatched. This CDR3 is 14 amino acids long. Germline CDR1 KGHSH, CDR2 LQKENI. The CDR3 sequence is CASLPGQGNYGYTF. CDR3 DNA sequence: TGTGCCAGCTTACCGGGACAGGGGAACTATGGCTACACCTTC.

The chain carries TRBV4-2 and TRBJ2-3; tentatively, D is TRBD1 (7 bases). V was cut by 3 bases and J by 0 bases, with 16 bases left in between. Looked up from germline, CDR1 is LGHNA and CDR2 is YNFKEQ. The CDR3 is made up of 17 amino acids. CDR3 residues: CASSQPGDRVSTDTQYF. The CDR3 DNA is TGTGCCAGCAGCCAGCCGGGAGACAGGGTTAGCACAGATACGCAGTATTTT.

The genes are TRBV15 and TRBJ2-2; D gene unclear. The germline V gene has CDR1 LNHNV and CDR2 YYDKDF (reference sequence). Between the trimmed V and J ends, which lost 3 bases and 6 bases, there was a span of 5 bases. CDR3 length equals 12 residues. The CDR3 loop is CATSRRAGELFF. CDR3 nucleotide sequence: TGTGCCACCAGCAGGCGCGCCGGGGAGCTGTTTTTT.

The DNA of the CDR3 is TGTGCCAGTAGTAACGGACAGGGGGCAGGGTATCTCGGCACTGAAGCTTTCTTT. Its translation: CASSNGQGAGYLGTEAFF. This rearrangement joins TRBV19 to TRBJ1-1; 11 bases align to TRBD1. Germline V gene lookup returns CDR1 LNHDA and CDR2 SQIVND (reference sequence). V lost 4 bases to trimming and J lost 4 bases; unmatched junction nucleotides: 14. CDR3 length: 18 amino acids.

This chain joins TRBV30 and TRBJ2-3; weak D call: TRBD1 (6 bases). The CDR3 length is 16 residues. V lost 0 bases, J lost 2 bases, and 15 bases lay in between. The germline CDR1 and CDR2 sequences are GTSNPN and SVGIG (reference sequence). This chain's CDR3 is CAWSVQGRAYTDTQYF. CDR3 sequence (DNA): TGTGCCTGGAGTGTACAGGGCAGGGCTTACACAGATACGCAGTATTTT.

CDR3 sequence reads: CATSRGLAPNEQFF. Here the CDR3 DNA reads TGTGCCACCAGCAGAGGACTAGCCCCCAATGAGCAGTTCTTC. V usage is TRBV15 and J usage is TRBJ2-1; 7 positions agree with TRBD2. Germline CDR1 LNHNV, CDR2 YYDKDF (reference sequence). V was clipped by 1 base and J by 6 bases; unmatched bases: 3. The CDR3 is made up of 14 amino acids.

V gene TRBV14 combines with J gene TRBJ2-5, with 8 bases lining up with TRBD1. Germline V gene sequence: CDR1 SGHDN, CDR2 FVKESK. J was trimmed by 2 bases and V by 4 bases; bases with no gene match: 6. The CDR3 covers 15 residues. The CDR3 bases are TGTGCCAGCAGCCTCGGGACAGGCCGGCAAGAGACCCAGTACTTC. It yields the protein CASSLGTGRQETQYF.

The chain has TRBV25-1 and TRBJ1-1, with D perhaps matching TRBD1 (6 bases). CDR1 and CDR2 from the germline V gene are MGHDK and SYGVNS. With 1 base removed from V and 3 bases from J, the gap between germline ends came to 12 bases. The CDR3 sequence is 15 residues long. The CDR3 DNA sequence: TGTGCCAGCAGTGAATTGAAGGGGGTCTACACTGAAGCTTTCTTT. Encoded protein: CASSELKGVYTEAFF.

This clone was observed many times. The chain carries TRBV14 and TRBJ2-2; D not resolved. The CDR3 length is 15 residues. Germline V gives CDR1 SGHDN, CDR2 FVKESK. The V gene lost 0 bases and the J gene lost 3 bases, with 8 bases spanning the gap. The CDR3 reads CASSQDLRYTGELFF. As DNA, the CDR3 is TGTGCCAGCAGCCAAGATCTCAGATACACCGGGGAGCTGTTTTTT.